This T cell receptor (beta chain) was obtained from a study of post-analysis software for immune sequencing data. Turning to the study itself: Patients had relapsing-remitting, secondary progressive or progressive-relapsing multiple sclerosis; some lacked subtype.

To note about this clonotype: Its target is unknown.

Trimming removed 3 bases from V and 0 bases from J, with 16 bases in between. The CDR3 totals 16 residues. The germline gives CDR1 DFQATT, CDR2 SNEGSKA (reference sequence). Unique molecular identifiers had been added to the TCR beta cDNA libraries. TCRdb ran MiXCR on the PCR reads and lists one entry per CDR3 protein. The sample has under 900,000 distinct CDR3 sequences; under 70% are singletons. Findings and caveats of the study: Five or six TRBV segments appeared more often in patients than in controls, and TRBV5-6, TRBV5-1 and TRBV20-1 were among these. Compared against controls, patients with multiple sclerosis displayed significantly lower normalized Chao1 diversity. The authors found that F measure strongly co-clustered same-batch samples.

V usage is TRBV20-1 and J usage is TRBJ2-3; D is possibly TRBD2 (5 bases). The clonotype was recovered from a girl aged 5-17 years with multiple sclerosis. Sequenced sample: blood. CDR3 sequence reads: CSARIYGRRSTDTQYF. CDR3 sequence (DNA): TGCAGTGCTAGGATATATGGGAGAAGGAGCACAGATACGCAGTATTTT.